This TCR beta chain was identified during a study of blood T cell repertoires in COVID-19. Generated by immunoSEQ multiplex PCR, the TCRdb table keeps only in-frame clones and is missing some. The repertoire consists of just over 650,000 clones, with just under 90% occurring once and the leading ten covering 0.2% to 0.3%. The CDR3 length is 17 residues. Germline V gives CDR1 SGDLS, CDR2 YYNGEE. J gave up 3 bases and V 3 bases, and 7 bases lay outside the gene matches. The receptor comes from a woman aged 18-29 years with acute or convalescent COVID-19. The sequenced material came from peripheral blood. The rearrangement links TRBV9 to TRBJ2-1; 12 bases fit TRBD2. CDR3 nucleotides: TGTGCCAGCAGCGCATCGACTAGCGGGGGTTACTACAATGAGCAGTTCTTC. Protein: CASSASTSGGYYNEQFF.